The text below deals with one TCR beta chain. The CDR3 totals 14 residues. The V end lost 5 bases, the J end lost 1 base, and 11 bases lay between the germline ends. Germline V lookup: CDR1 SGHTA, CDR2 FQGTGA. These data are taken from a study of blood T cell repertoires in COVID-19. Study details: The United States, Italy and Spain were the sources of the acute and convalescent COVID-19 samples.

Per the study methods: Estimates of nucleated cell counts were drawn from the amplification of reference gene primers. This table comes from immunoSEQ multiplex PCR, and its TCRdb copy is limited to in-frame clones, with some not included. V and J calls and clone size are given by that table; D and trimming were obtained from the DNA. The table shows some 200,000 clones, with about 85% occurring only once. Participants were aged about 18 to 100 years, lived in 24 US areas, and enrolled virtually. Cohort placement rested on clinical history that participants reported themselves. This rearrangement joins TRBV7-3 to TRBJ1-1; D gene uncertain. The source material was PBMCs or T cells enriched from blood (not recorded which). The source of this sequence is a woman under 40 who had recovered from COVID-19. CDR3 in DNA: TGTGCCAGCAGCCCGGATCTAGCGAACACTGAAGCTTTCTTT. Translated, it gives CASSPDLANTEAFF.